This TCR beta chain is drawn from a study of early T cells in non-severe SARS-CoV-2 infection. TCRdb processed the 5' RACE reads anew with MiXCR; each CDR3 protein has one entry. The repertoire includes some 96,000 distinct CDR3 sequences, about 15% of them detected once, and about 5.5% sits in the top ten. The CDR3 is made up of 13 amino acids. V was shortened by 2 bases and J by 0 bases, with 4 bases between the two germline ends. Germline V gene lookup returns CDR1 SGHNT and CDR2 YENEEA. This clonotype has a handful of counts. The source material was whole blood. The V and J genes are TRBV11-3 and TRBJ1-1; D remains ambiguous. The TCR was taken from an adult who was a healthcare worker with PCR-confirmed SARS-CoV-2 infection or an uninfected control (not recorded which). CDR3 sequence: CASSLSLNTEAFF. For the CDR3, the DNA is TGTGCCAGCAGCTTAAGTTTGAACACTGAAGCTTTCTTT.